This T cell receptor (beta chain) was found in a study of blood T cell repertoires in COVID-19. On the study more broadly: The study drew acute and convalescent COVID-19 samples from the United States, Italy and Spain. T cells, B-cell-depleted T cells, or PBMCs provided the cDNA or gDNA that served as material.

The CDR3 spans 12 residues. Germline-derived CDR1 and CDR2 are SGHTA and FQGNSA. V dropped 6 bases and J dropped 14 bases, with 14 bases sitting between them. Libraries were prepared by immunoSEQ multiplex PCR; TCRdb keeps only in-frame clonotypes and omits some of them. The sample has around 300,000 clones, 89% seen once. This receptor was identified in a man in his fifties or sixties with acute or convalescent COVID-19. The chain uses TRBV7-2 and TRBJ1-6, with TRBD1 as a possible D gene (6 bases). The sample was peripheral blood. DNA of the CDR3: TGTGCCAGCAGTCCTTACCGGACAGCCCTCCACTTT. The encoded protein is CASSPYRTALHF. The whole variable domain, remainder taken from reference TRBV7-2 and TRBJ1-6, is GAGVSQSPSNKVTEKGKDVELRCDPISGHTALYWYRQSLGQGLEFLIYFQGNSAPDKSGLPSDRFSAERTGGSVSTLTIQRTQQEDSAVYLCASSPYRTALHFGNGTRLTVT.